The 28 T cell receptor beta chains given below trace back to one sample, sequenced in a study of cytomegalovirus exposure and HLA in healthy donors. The PCR made use of 60 Vbeta and 13 Jbeta primers. Data came from immunoSEQ multiplex PCR; TCRdb stores just in-frame clones and leaves some out. The data show about 160,000 clones, around 79% seen once. The material sequenced was PBMCs. The receptors here all came from a man between 35 and 55 years old in good health and CMV-seronegative.

This rearrangement joins TRBV6-5 to TRBJ2-7; the D gene is possibly TRBD2 (5 bases). The V gene lost 2 bases and the J gene lost 3 bases, with 14 bases spanning the gap. Germline V CDR1 and CDR2: MNHEY, SVGAGI. The CDR3 sequence is 15 residues long. CDR3 region: CASSYEGSVIYEQYF. The CDR3 bases are TGTGCCAGCAGTTACGAGGGCAGCGTCATCTACGAGCAGTACTTC.

The J gene is TRBJ2-7, the V gene TRBV27; 9 nucleotides match TRBD1. Trimming took 4 bases from V and 12 from J; bases not matched to a gene: 16. Germline CDR1 MNHEY, CDR2 SMNVEV (reference sequence). This CDR3 comprises 15 residues. In DNA, the CDR3 is TGTGCCAGCAGTTCCTCGACAGGGGGGCTGCGTTGTAGGTACTTC. Protein sequence: CASSSSTGGLRCRYF.

This chain uses TRBV20-1 with TRBJ2-5; no clear D gene. CDR3 length: 11 residues. Germline V gene sequence: CDR1 DFQATT, CDR2 SNEGSKA (reference sequence). Trimming pared 3 bases from V and 5 bases from J, leaving 7 bases between. CDR3 nucleotides: TGCAGTGCTAGTCCTGAGGAGACCCAGTACTTC. Translating it yields CSASPEETQYF.

This sequence joins TRBV5-1 and TRBJ2-3; D perhaps matches TRBD2 (6 bases). Germline V gives CDR1 SGHRS, CDR2 YFSETQ. This CDR3 has 15 amino acids. V was shortened by 2 bases and J by 1 base, with 11 bases between the two germline ends. The CDR3 sequence: CASSFAGSGTDTQYF. The CDR3 DNA reads TGCGCCAGCAGCTTCGCGGGGAGCGGCACAGATACGCAGTATTTT.

Turning to this clone: At one end the junction does not follow the germline gene, possibly because of a read error. J is TRBJ2-4 and V is TRBV11-1; D possibly corresponds to TRBD1 (6 bases). The length of the CDR3 is 14 residues. Germline V gene sequence: CDR1 SGHAT, CDR2 FQDESV (reference sequence). This CDR3 is CASSPDRNKNSQYF. The DNA of the CDR3 is TGTGCCAGCAGCCCGGACAGAAACAAAAACAGTCAGTACTTC.

The rearrangement links TRBV5-4 to TRBJ1-3; 9 bases are a match to TRBD1. V dropped 4 bases and J dropped 4; count of bases not matched to a gene: 6. CDR1 is SGHNT, CDR2 YYREEE, per germline (reference sequence). The length of the CDR3 is 15 residues. DNA for the CDR3: TGTGCCAGCAGCATACAGGGGGCGGGGGGAAACACCATATATTTT. It codes for CASSIQGAGGNTIYF.

The J gene is TRBJ2-5, the V gene TRBV25-1; D remains unclear. Germline V gene sequence: CDR1 MGHDK, CDR2 SYGVNS. V was clipped by 2 bases and J by 4 bases, with 11 bases between them. This CDR3 is 14 amino acids long. CDR3 bases: TGTGCCAGCAGTGAACCCGGCCCGGGAGAGACCCAGTACTTC. Encoded protein: CASSEPGPGETQYF.

V gene TRBV4-1 combines with J gene TRBJ2-1; 7 bases are a match to TRBD2. Unmatched junction bases numbered 7, after V lost 6 bases and J lost 8 bases. Germline V gene lookup returns CDR1 MGHRA and CDR2 YSYEKL. There are 13 residues in the CDR3. The CDR3 loop reads CASSLGGVDEQFF. The CDR3 bases are TGCGCCAGCAGTCTTGGGGGGGTGGATGAGCAGTTCTTC.

The chain couples TRBV28 to TRBJ2-7, with D maybe TRBD1 (8 bases). V was shortened by 7 bases and J by 3 bases, with 13 bases between the two germline ends. CDR1 and CDR2 (germline): MDHEN, SYDVKM. There are 13 residues in the CDR3. The CDR3 region is CASTQGGFYEQYF. The DNA of the CDR3 is TGTGCCAGCACACAGGGGGGGTTCTACGAGCAGTACTTC.

The chain combines TRBV6-1 with TRBJ2-5; TRBD2 matches at 8 bases. CDR1 and CDR2 from the germline V gene are MNHNS and SASEGT. J lost 0 bases, V lost 4 bases, and 4 bases had no gene match. This CDR3 has 15 residues. CDR3 coding DNA: TGTGCCAGCAGTGGAAGGCGGGGGGACCAAGAGACCCAGTACTTC. Translation gives CASSGRRGDQETQYF.

Here the CDR3 reads CASSRVNTEAFF. In DNA, the CDR3 is TGTGCCAGCAGTCGGGTGAACACTGAAGCTTTCTTT. The genes are TRBV2 and TRBJ1-1, with unresolved D. Trimming cost V 5 bases and J 0 bases, with 4 bases left between them. The CDR3 extends over 12 amino acids. The germline CDR1 and CDR2 sequences are SNHLY and FYNNEI.

This clone was counted between two and nine times. The CDR3 DNA is TGTGCCAGCAGCTTCACAGGGGGCAACCGCGAGACCCAGTACTTC. It encodes CASSFTGGNRETQYF. V usage is TRBV7-2 and J usage is TRBJ2-5; 9 nucleotides align to TRBD1. With V trimmed by 3 bases and J by 5 bases, 7 bases remained unmatched. Germline loops: CDR1 SGHTA, CDR2 FQGNSA. The CDR3 is 15 amino acids. Together with reference TRBV7-2 and TRBJ2-5, the CDR3 gives the full variable domain: GAGVSQSPSNKVTEKGKDVELRCDPISGHTALYWYRQSLGQGLEFLIYFQGNSAPDKSGLPSDRFSAERTGGSVSTLTIQRTQQEDSAVYLCASSFTGGNRETQYFGPGTRLLVL.

This clone was counted once. This chain connects TRBV9 to TRBJ2-3; tentatively, D is TRBD2 (6 bases). Germline V gene sequence: CDR1 SGDLS, CDR2 YYNGEE. The CDR3 is made up of 16 amino acids. V shed 4 bases and J shed 0 bases, with 15 bases lying between them. The chain's CDR3 is CASSLRPGLSTDTQYF. CDR3 nucleotide sequence: TGTGCCAGCAGCTTAAGACCGGGACTGAGCACAGATACGCAGTATTTT.

The table lists this clone with a few counts. The chain joins TRBV7-6 to TRBJ2-4; a possible D gene is TRBD2 (6 bases). V lost 6 bases and J 0 bases, leaving 27 bases between the germline ends. Germline V gene sequence: CDR1 SGHVS, CDR2 FNYEAQ. This CDR3 contains 20 residues. The CDR3 coding sequence is TGTGCCAGCAGTCAAGGACGTGGCACACTGGGCGGGATAGCCAAAAACATTCAGTACTTC. Protein sequence: CASSQGRGTLGGIAKNIQYF.

This clone turned up a few times. The rearrangement joins TRBV4-3 to TRBJ2-1; 9 positions match TRBD2. J was trimmed by 9 bases and V by 0 bases; bases with no gene match: 6. The CDR3 is 15 amino acids. Germline lookup yields CDR1 LGHNA and CDR2 YSLEER. The CDR3: CASSQEVSGGTEQFF. The CDR3 nucleotides read TGCGCCAGCAGCCAAGAAGTTAGCGGGGGTACTGAGCAGTTCTTC.

The V call is TRBV7-2, the J call TRBJ2-4, with unresolved D. Per the germline V gene, CDR1 is SGHTA and CDR2 is FQGNSA. The CDR3 is 14 amino acids. Between the trimmed V and J ends, which lost 5 bases and 3 bases, there was a span of 11 bases. The CDR3 is CASSPLSGKNIQYF. CDR3 DNA: TGTGCCAGCAGCCCGTTGTCGGGCAAAAACATTCAGTACTTC.

The chain joins TRBV5-1 to TRBJ1-2; the D gene is possibly TRBD1 (6 bases). CDR3 length: 12 residues. The germline V gene has CDR1 SGHRS and CDR2 YFSETQ. Trimming took off 2 bases at V and 7 bases at J, with 9 bases between the two ends. CDR3: CASSLPDSGYTF. The CDR3 nucleotides are TGCGCCAGCAGCTTACCGGACAGTGGCTACACCTTC.

The CDR3 region is CASSSGGASQPQHF. For the CDR3, the DNA is TGTGCCAGCAGTTCGGGAGGGGCGAGTCAGCCCCAGCATTTT. V is TRBV6-6 and J is TRBJ1-5; a weak D match, TRBD1 (5 bases). The V gene lost 4 bases and the J gene lost 6 bases, with 13 bases spanning the gap. The germline CDR1 and CDR2 sequences are MNHNY and SVGAGI (reference sequence). The CDR3 totals 14 residues.

This clone was observed once. The V gene is TRBV2, the J gene TRBJ2-1, with 9 bases that match TRBD1. The CDR3 consists of 17 residues. The germline CDR1 and CDR2 sequences are SNHLY and FYNNEI. The V and J ends lost 1 base and 9 bases, in that order; junction bases with no gene match: 13. The CDR3 reads CASSEVFRFTGGSEQFF. In DNA, the CDR3 is TGTGCCAGCAGTGAAGTTTTCCGTTTTACAGGGGGCAGTGAGCAGTTCTTC.

The genes are TRBV11-2 and TRBJ2-7; maybe TRBD1 (6 bases). Germline V CDR1 and CDR2: SGHAT, FQNNGV. The V end was cut by 0 bases, the J end by 3 bases, with 12 bases between. This CDR3 region has 15 residues. CDR3 region: CASSLDIQGGYEQYF. In nucleotides, the CDR3 is TGTGCCAGCAGCTTAGATATACAGGGCGGCTACGAGCAGTACTTC.

This sequence joins TRBV30 and TRBJ2-7, with D perhaps matching TRBD2 (6 bases). V was pared by 5 bases and J by 4 bases, with 24 bases between. CDR1 and CDR2 from the germline V gene are GTSNPN and SVGIG (reference sequence). This CDR3 is built from 16 residues. The CDR3 sequence: CAWGGPQGLRSYEQYF. The DNA of the CDR3 is TGTGCCTGGGGCGGTCCTCAGGGACTGAGATCTTACGAGCAGTACTTC.

This clone has a single count. Additional DNA sequences in this sample encode the identical CDR3. The V and J genes are TRBV6-8 and TRBJ2-7; D possibly corresponds to TRBD2 (5 bases). Trimming removed 2 bases at V and 3 bases at J, with 23 bases between. The CDR3 is 18 amino acids. Germline loops: CDR1 MNHGY, CDR2 SAAAGT. The CDR3 DNA follows: TGTGCCAGCAGTTACGTACTGCGCTTGGCCGAGGGCTACTACGAGCAGTACTTC. This encodes CASSYVLRLAEGYYEQYF.

The rearrangement links TRBV5-8 to TRBJ1-4, with D possibly matching TRBD1 (5 bases). Trimming removed 0 bases from V and 8 bases from J, with 11 bases in between. The CDR3 runs to 14 residues. The germline V gene has CDR1 SGHTS and CDR2 YDEGEE. The CDR3 protein is CASSLEAGQEKLFF. Here the CDR3 DNA reads TGTGCCAGCAGCTTGGAGGCGGGGCAGGAAAAACTGTTTTTT.

The chain employs TRBV5-1 and TRBJ1-2; 8 bases fit TRBD1. CDR1 SGHRS and CDR2 YFSETQ come from the germline V gene. V gave up 3 bases and J gave up 7 bases; unmatched junction bases: 8. The CDR3 length is 14 residues. The CDR3 sequence: CASSSWGQDSGYTF. CDR3 DNA: TGCGCCAGCAGCTCCTGGGGACAGGACTCTGGCTACACCTTC.

This chain joins TRBV30 and TRBJ1-6; D unclear. The CDR3 contains 14 residues. V was cut by 4 bases and J by 10 bases, with 17 bases left in between. The V gene's germline CDR1 is GTSNPN and CDR2 SVGIG (reference sequence). The chain's CDR3 is CAWTPPRERSPLHF. CDR3 nucleotide sequence: TGTGCCTGGACCCCCCCAAGGGAGCGATCACCCCTCCACTTT.

This clone showed up just once. The chain couples TRBV2 to TRBJ1-5; a possible D gene is TRBD1 (6 bases). Trimming took off 6 bases at V and 5 bases at J, with 11 bases between the two ends. Germline V CDR1 and CDR2: SNHLY, FYNNEI. This CDR3 is 13 amino acids long. The CDR3 DNA reads TGTGCCAGCAGCCAGGGGTGGGATCAGCCCCAGCATTTT. It codes for CASSQGWDQPQHF.

There are a few counts of this clone. V gene TRBV5-6 combines with J gene TRBJ2-7, with TRBD1 matching 11 bases. There are 14 residues in the CDR3. With 2 bases clipped from V and 5 bases from J, the junction kept 3 bases outside the gene matches. Per germline, CDR1 SGHDT and CDR2 YYEEEE. CDR3 residues: CASSFGTGGHEQYF. The DNA of the CDR3 is TGTGCCAGCAGCTTCGGGACAGGGGGACACGAGCAGTACTTC.

This sequence joins TRBV28 and TRBJ1-3; no reliable D call. The V end lost 7 bases, the J end lost 2 bases, and 9 bases lay between the germline ends. The length of the CDR3 is 13 residues. The germline V gene has CDR1 MDHEN and CDR2 SYDVKM. CDR3 in amino acids: CASKRQAGNTIYF. In nucleotides, the CDR3 is TGTGCCAGCAAGAGGCAAGCTGGAAACACCATATATTTT.